This T cell receptor (beta chain) originates from a study of early stage breast cancer tumors. As for this clone: No antigen is known for it.

Germline-derived CDR1 and CDR2 are SGHTA and FQGNSA. The CDR3 length is 15 residues. Losses at the gene ends were 1 base for V and 7 bases for J; bases not matched to a gene: 7. Study-wide results and limits: Tumors had roughly 2.4-fold higher T cell density and higher clonality than adjacent normal breast tissue.

Each sample had two DNA replicates, about 0.52 ug blood or around 1.4 ug tissue. The table came from immunoSEQ multiplex PCR; TCRdb's copy has only in-frame clones and leaves some out. Here the sample spans 30,000 to 40,000 clones, 70% to 80% being singletons. V is TRBV7-2 and J is TRBJ2-1; 7 bases fit TRBD2. The sequence was obtained from a person aged 55 to 75 with breast cancer. Sequencing was performed on blood. CDR3 sequence reads: CASSLGGSLGNEQFF. CDR3 coding DNA: TGTGCCAGCAGCTTAGGCGGGAGTCTAGGGAATGAGCAGTTCTTC.